The 29 T cell receptor beta chains reported below all come from one sample, sequenced in a study of blood T cell repertoires in COVID-19. The protocol was immunoSEQ multiplex PCR, while the TCRdb copy is restricted to in-frame clones and leaves out a portion. The data contain approximately 100,000 clones, approximately 87% of them singletons. The sample taken for sequencing was peripheral blood. Receptor source: a human donor in a cohort sampled during active or convalescent COVID-19.

This clone was counted between two and nine times. This chain joins TRBV11-3 and TRBJ2-1, with TRBD2 matching over 11 bases. Germline V gives CDR1 SGHNT, CDR2 YENEEA. The junction had 8 bases not matched to a gene; V was cut back by 5 bases and J by 8 bases. CDR3 length: 15 amino acids. The CDR3 region is CASSTIAGGHYEQFF. CDR3 nucleotides: TGTGCCAGCAGCACTATAGCGGGGGGGCATTATGAGCAGTTCTTC.

This chain connects TRBV7-2 to TRBJ1-2, with 9 nucleotides matching TRBD1. V lost 4 bases, J lost 8 bases, and 11 bases stayed unmatched. CDR1 and CDR2 (germline): SGHTA, FQGNSA. CDR3 size: 15 residues. This CDR3 is CASSSHPTGGTGYTF. CDR3 nucleotide sequence: TGTGCCAGCAGCTCCCACCCGACAGGGGGGACAGGCTACACCTTC. Combining the CDR3 with reference TRBV7-2 and TRBJ1-2 gives the whole variable domain GAGVSQSPSNKVTEKGKDVELRCDPISGHTALYWYRQSLGQGLEFLIYFQGNSAPDKSGLPSDRFSAERTGGSVSTLTIQRTQQEDSAVYLCASSSHPTGGTGYTFGSGTRLTVV.

This chain connects TRBV5-1 to TRBJ1-5, with TRBD1 matching 8 bases. The CDR3 has 17 amino acids. Unmatched junction bases numbered 9, after V lost 0 bases and J lost 4 bases. Germline V gives CDR1 SGHRS, CDR2 YFSETQ. CDR3 loop: CASSLGPRQGLNQPQHF. The CDR3, as DNA: TGCGCCAGCAGCTTGGGGCCCCGACAGGGGTTGAATCAGCCCCAGCATTTT.

The gene calls are TRBV3-1 (or the pseudogene TRBV3-2) and TRBJ1-3; D unresolved. CDR3 length equals 14 residues. Germline assignment: CDR1 LGHDT and CDR2 YNNKEL (reference sequence). Between the trimmed V and J ends, which lost 1 base and 0 bases, there was a span of 4 bases. CDR3 protein: CASSQGPSGNTIYF. Written as DNA, the CDR3 is TGTGCCAGCAGCCAAGGGCCCTCTGGAAACACCATATATTTT.

The CDR3 is CASSYSTGGNQPQHF. The CDR3 DNA reads TGTGCCAGCAGTTACTCGACGGGCGGGAATCAGCCCCAGCATTTT. The chain links TRBV6-5 to TRBJ1-5, with no clear D. This CDR3 has 15 residues. Looked up from germline, CDR1 is MNHEY and CDR2 is SVGAGI. Trimming took off 0 bases at V and 4 bases at J, with 10 bases between the two ends.

The chain joins TRBV7-9 to TRBJ1-2, with 10 bases identical to TRBD1. Germline CDR1 and CDR2: SEHNR and FQNEAQ (reference sequence). Trimming took 6 bases from V and 7 from J; bases not matched to a gene: 8. The CDR3 length is 14 residues. DNA of the CDR3: TGTGCCAGCAGTTTGACAGGGGGCGCTTCTGGCTACACCTTC. This codes for CASSLTGGASGYTF.

This chain links TRBV5-1 with TRBJ1-2, with TRBD1 matching over 7 bases. The CDR3 covers 15 residues. Germline CDR1 SGHRS, CDR2 YFSETQ. Unmatched junction bases numbered 5, after V lost 3 bases and J lost 0 bases. This CDR3 reads CASSWGTASNYGYTF. CDR3 nucleotides: TGCGCCAGCAGCTGGGGGACAGCCTCTAACTATGGCTACACCTTC.

This chain joins TRBV29-1 and TRBJ1-2; TRBD1 matches at 7 bases. Germline values: CDR1 SQVTM, CDR2 ANQGSEA. The CDR3 runs to 16 residues. J lost 0 bases, V lost 2 bases, and 9 bases had no gene match. CDR3 in amino acids: CSVELTRRGSNYGYTF. CDR3 coding DNA: TGCAGCGTTGAACTTACACGCAGGGGGTCTAACTATGGCTACACCTTC.

This clone was seen more than once but under ten times. J is TRBJ2-7 and V is TRBV9; 9 bases agree with TRBD1. J was trimmed by 5 bases and V by 4 bases; bases with no gene match: 7. The CDR3 extends over 14 amino acids. CDR1 is SGDLS and CDR2 is YYNGEE in the germline V gene. The CDR3 reads CASSLADRGNEQYF. The DNA for the CDR3 is TGTGCCAGCAGCCTCGCGGACAGGGGAAACGAGCAGTACTTC.

This clone was found a few times. The chain has TRBV7-6 and TRBJ1-3, with D perhaps TRBD1 (5 bases). CDR3 length equals 18 residues. The germline CDR1 and CDR2 sequences are SGHVS and FNYEAQ. The V end was cut by 6 bases, the J end by 4 bases, with 25 bases between. In DNA form, the CDR3 reads TGTGCCAGCAGTCCTCCGCCTACTACCGGGACTGTGGGAAACACCATATATTTT. It specifies CASSPPPTTGTVGNTIYF.

A few counts support this clone. DNA of the CDR3: TGTGCCAGCAGCCAAGGGACTAGTTTCGAGCAGTACTTC. The encoded protein is CASSQGTSFEQYF. The gene calls are TRBV3-1 (or the pseudogene TRBV3-2) and TRBJ2-7, with 7 nucleotides matching TRBD2. There are 13 residues in the CDR3. Looked up from germline, CDR1 is LGHDT and CDR2 is YNNKEL (reference sequence). V was pared by 1 base and J by 6 bases, with 3 bases of the junction left unmatched.

The genes are TRBV6-2 or TRBV6-3 and TRBJ1-1; a weak D match, TRBD1 (5 bases). The ends were cut back, 5 bases at V and 5 bases at J, with 15 bases in the middle. The CDR3 has 14 residues. Germline V lookup: CDR1 MNHEY, CDR2 SVGEGT. CDR3 in DNA: TGTGCCAGCAGTCCCCCGGGGGTGTCGACTGAAGCTTTCTTT. Translation: CASSPPGVSTEAFF.

V and J are TRBV6-2 or TRBV6-3 and TRBJ2-5; TRBD2 aligns across 7 bases. Germline V lookup: CDR1 MNHEY, CDR2 SVGEGT. The CDR3 is 12 amino acids. The junction had 2 bases not matched to a gene; V was cut back by 5 bases and J by 5 bases. CDR3 residues: CASSMRGETQYF. CDR3 coding DNA: TGTGCCAGCAGTATGCGGGGGGAGACCCAGTACTTC.

The chain links TRBV4-3 to TRBJ2-2, with D perhaps matching TRBD2 (6 bases). This CDR3 is built from 16 residues. With 1 base removed from V and 0 bases from J, the gap between germline ends came to 9 bases. From germline, CDR1 is LGHNA and CDR2 YSLEER. The CDR3 spells CASSQGEATNTGELFF. CDR3 bases: TGCGCCAGCAGCCAAGGGGAGGCTACGAACACCGGGGAGCTGTTTTTT.

About this clone: The same CDR3 is also encoded by other DNA sequences in this sample. This chain connects TRBV5-1 to TRBJ2-5; D is undetermined. Trimming took 4 bases from V and 2 from J, leaving 3 bases between them. CDR3 length: 11 amino acids. CDR1 SGHRS and CDR2 YFSETQ come from the germline V gene. DNA of the CDR3: TGCGCCAGCAGCCTTCAAGAGACCCAGTACTTC. Translation gives CASSLQETQYF.

The chain uses TRBV5-1 and TRBJ1-4; D ambiguous. Trimming took 0 bases from V and 1 from J, leaving 10 bases between them. This CDR3 is 16 amino acids long. Germline CDR1 reads SGHRS; CDR2 reads YFSETQ. The chain's CDR3 is CASSLVASETNEKLFF. The CDR3 bases are TGCGCCAGCAGCTTGGTGGCTTCAGAAACTAATGAAAAACTGTTTTTT.

V gene TRBV3-1 (or the pseudogene TRBV3-2) combines with J gene TRBJ2-3, with D tentatively TRBD2 (6 bases). CDR3 length: 14 amino acids. Deletions cut 3 bases from V and 2 bases from J, with 9 bases between. Germline CDR1 and CDR2: LGHDT and YNNKEL (reference sequence). CDR3 nucleotides: TGTGCCAGCAGCCAGGCGGGATCCACAGATACGCAGTATTTT. Protein sequence: CASSQAGSTDTQYF.

The gene calls are TRBV2 and TRBJ1-6; TRBD1 might be the D (5 bases). Germline loops: CDR1 SNHLY, CDR2 FYNNEI. Trimming took off 6 bases at V and 10 bases at J, with 16 bases between the two ends. CDR3 size: 14 residues. CDR3 region: CASSRTKGNSPLHF. Here the CDR3 DNA reads TGTGCCAGCAGCCGGACAAAGGGGAACTCACCCCTCCACTTT.

The J gene is TRBJ2-3, the V gene TRBV19; possible D gene TRBD2, 5 bases. This CDR3 has 14 residues. From germline, CDR1 is LNHDA and CDR2 SQIVND (reference sequence). The V gene lost 5 bases and the J gene lost 3 bases, with 12 bases spanning the gap. This CDR3 reads CASSVTSLTDTQYF. The CDR3 nucleotides read TGTGCCAGTAGTGTCACTAGTTTAACAGATACGCAGTATTTT.

The chain recombines TRBV7-2 with TRBJ2-2; D gene unclear. Germline V lookup: CDR1 SGHTA, CDR2 FQGNSA. Trimming shortened V by 5 bases and J by 6 bases, and 19 bases separated the two germline ends. The length of the CDR3 is 16 residues. In DNA, the CDR3 is TGTGCCAGCAGCACCGTATATGAAACTAACGCCGGGGAGCTGTTTTTT. Amino acids: CASSTVYETNAGELFF.

J is TRBJ2-7 and V is TRBV5-4, with D maybe TRBD2 (5 bases). This CDR3 region has 12 residues. The germline V gene has CDR1 SGHNT and CDR2 YYREEE (reference sequence). V lost 0 bases, J lost 5 bases, and 6 bases lay in between. The CDR3 is CASSLEGDEQYF. CDR3 DNA sequence: TGTGCCAGCAGCTTGGAGGGAGACGAGCAGTACTTC.

This chain links TRBV29-1 with TRBJ1-6; 8 bases map to TRBD1. Germline-derived CDR1 and CDR2 are SQVTM and ANQGSEA. The V segment lost 4 bases and the J segment 7 bases; nucleotides outside the gene matches: 9. This CDR3 is built from 15 residues. In DNA form, the CDR3 reads TGCAGCGTTGCGTTGGACAGGGCTACAAATTCACCCCTCCACTTT. Residues: CSVALDRATNSPLHF. Looking up the rest from reference TRBV29-1 and TRBJ1-6 gives the full variable domain: SAVISQKPSRDICQRGTSLTIQCQVDSQVTMMFWYRQQPGQSLTLIATANQGSEATYESGFVIDKFPISRPNLTFSTLTVSNMSPEDSSIYLCSVALDRATNSPLHFGNGTRLTVT.

This clone was found a few times. The V and J genes are TRBV6-5 and TRBJ1-5; D remains ambiguous. The CDR3 covers 12 residues. Trimming took off 4 bases at V and 7 bases at J, with 8 bases between the two ends. Germline values: CDR1 MNHEY, CDR2 SVGAGI. The CDR3 loop reads CASSFPGQPQHF. The CDR3 DNA reads TGTGCCAGCAGTTTCCCGGGGCAGCCCCAGCATTTT.

This chain links TRBV23-1 with TRBJ1-4, with 9 bases lining up with TRBD1. TRBV23-1 has ORF status, its function being uncertain. The V segment lost 0 bases and the J segment 2 bases; nucleotides outside the gene matches: 7. This CDR3 comprises 18 residues. CDR3 coding DNA: TGCGCCAGCAGTCAATCGCGGACAGGGGTTTTGACTAATGAAAAACTGTTTTTT. Translated: CASSQSRTGVLTNEKLFF.

This chain links TRBV7-9 with TRBJ1-1; unclear D gene. The V gene's germline CDR1 is SEHNR and CDR2 FQNEAQ (reference sequence). Trimming took off 2 bases at V and 8 bases at J, with 6 bases between the two ends. This CDR3 is 11 amino acids long. CDR3 coding DNA: TGTGCCAGCAGCTTACTGACAGAAGCTTTCTTT. Amino acid sequence: CASSLLTEAFF.

The chain recombines TRBV6-6 with TRBJ1-1; 7 bases line up with TRBD1. V was pared by 2 bases and J by 4 bases, with 4 bases of the junction left unmatched. The germline V gene encodes CDR1 MNHNY and CDR2 SVGAGI (reference sequence). CDR3 size: 14 residues. CDR3: CASSYGHRGTEAFF. CDR3 nucleotide sequence: TGTGCCAGCAGTTACGGTCACAGGGGCACTGAAGCTTTCTTT.

The chain joins TRBV4-3 to TRBJ1-2; D is unresolved. Germline V CDR1 and CDR2: LGHNA, YSLEER. The germline V and J ends were trimmed by 0 bases and 4 bases, with 12 bases remaining between them. The CDR3 contains 15 residues. CDR3 sequence: CASSQDLRIGYGYTF. CDR3 DNA: TGCGCCAGCAGCCAAGATCTGAGGATCGGCTATGGCTACACCTTC.

This clone is a singleton in its sample. The chain combines TRBV5-1 with TRBJ2-3; 7 bases are a match to TRBD2. The length of the CDR3 is 16 residues. Losses at the gene ends were 4 bases for V and 1 base for J; bases not matched to a gene: 9. The germline CDR1 and CDR2 sequences are SGHRS and YFSETQ. The DNA of the CDR3 is TGCGCCAGCAGCCTCGTCGGACTAGTCGGCACAGATACGCAGTATTTT. Translation: CASSLVGLVGTDTQYF. Based on the CDR3 plus reference TRBV5-1 and TRBJ2-3, the full variable domain is KAGVTQTPRYLIKTRGQQVTLSCSPISGHRSVSWYQQTPGQGLQFLFEYFSETQRNKGNFPGRFSGRQFSNSRSEMNVSTLELGDSALYLCASSLVGLVGTDTQYFGPGTRLTVL.

The chain recombines TRBV18 with TRBJ2-7, with D unclear. Trimming stripped 1 base from V and 4 bases from J, with 14 bases between. Per the germline V gene, CDR1 is KGHSH and CDR2 is LQKENI. There are 15 residues in the CDR3. CDR3 protein: CASSPLQSRAYEQYF. In DNA, the CDR3 is TGTGCCAGCTCACCACTCCAAAGCCGAGCGTACGAGCAGTACTTC.